One sample yielded the 25 T cell receptor beta chains listed below, sequenced in a study of T cell changes during pregnancy in multiple sclerosis. Using immunoSEQ multiplex PCR, the repertoire was profiled, and TCRdb retains in-frame clones only, with some absent. Found here are 35,000 or so clones, approximately 90% of them singletons; the top ten hold roughly 3.1%. The sequenced sample was CD4+ T cells from peripheral blood mononuclear cells, obtained in the third trimester of pregnancy. The receptors come from a female donor in good health, enrolled as a control in a pregnancy study.

This clone has just one count. The chain uses TRBV2 and TRBJ2-5; D not resolved. The CDR3 sequence is 12 residues long. Per germline, CDR1 SNHLY and CDR2 FYNNEI. V was trimmed by 6 bases and J by 5 bases, leaving 10 bases between them. CDR3 nucleotides: TGTGCCAGCAGCGCGGCATGGGAGACCCAGTACTTC. This translates into CASSAAWETQYF.

The chain couples TRBV7-2 to TRBJ2-3, with 13 bases fitting TRBD2. Germline V gene lookup returns CDR1 SGHTA and CDR2 FQGNSA. The CDR3 spans 18 residues. Trimming removed 5 bases from V and 0 bases from J; junction bases left unmatched: 8. The CDR3 loop reads CASSQILAGGASTDTQYF. CDR3 nucleotides: TGTGCCAGCAGCCAAATACTAGCGGGAGGGGCTAGCACAGATACGCAGTATTTT.

V and J are TRBV7-3 and TRBJ1-2, with D unresolved. Germline V lookup: CDR1 SGHTA, CDR2 FQGTGA. Trimming pared 5 bases from V and 0 bases from J, leaving 7 bases between. This CDR3 spans 13 amino acids. The CDR3 reads CASSPRANYGYTF. The CDR3 nucleotides read TGTGCCAGCAGCCCCCGAGCTAACTATGGCTACACCTTC. The complete variable domain, with remaining parts taken from reference TRBV7-3 and TRBJ1-2, reads GAGVSQTPSNKVTEKGKYVELRCDPISGHTALYWYRQSLGQGPEFLIYFQGTGAADDSGLPNDRFFAVRPEGSVSTLKIQRTERGDSAVYLCASSPRANYGYTFGSGTRLTVV.

This chain connects TRBV19 to TRBJ1-6; 7 nucleotides agree with TRBD1. V lost 1 base and J lost 7; bases outside the gene matches: 4. Germline-derived CDR1 and CDR2 are LNHDA and SQIVND (reference sequence). This CDR3 region has 15 residues. This CDR3 reads CASSIGTGVNSPLHF. The CDR3 DNA sequence: TGTGCCAGTAGTATAGGAACAGGGGTAAATTCACCCCTCCACTTT.

This chain connects TRBV28 to TRBJ2-1; a possible D gene is TRBD2 (6 bases). V lost 6 bases and J lost 0, with 15 bases in between. The germline gives CDR1 MDHEN, CDR2 SYDVKM. The CDR3 loop spans 16 amino acids. CDR3 sequence (DNA): TGTGCCAGCAGCCCCGGGGACTGGAGCTCCTACAATGAGCAGTTCTTC. Translation: CASSPGDWSSYNEQFF.

The chain has TRBV4-1 and TRBJ2-1; no definite D call. The CDR3 covers 13 residues. Germline CDR1 reads MGHRA; CDR2 reads YSYEKL. V lost 1 base, J lost 9 bases, and 10 bases lay in between. CDR3 nucleotides: TGCGCCAGCAGCCAAGTAACAGTTAGTGAGCAGTTCTTC. The encoded protein is CASSQVTVSEQFF.

This clone occurred once. The chain has TRBV5-4 and TRBJ2-3, with TRBD2 as a possible D gene (6 bases). Trimming took off 5 bases at V and 2 bases at J, with 15 bases between the two ends. The CDR3 extends over 15 amino acids. The germline CDR1 and CDR2 sequences are SGHNT and YYREEE (reference sequence). Here the CDR3 DNA reads TGTGCCAGCAGTCTTGGTAGCGGAAACACAGATACGCAGTATTTT. It encodes CASSLGSGNTDTQYF.

The chain couples TRBV7-2 to TRBJ1-2; D gene uncertain. Germline CDR1 reads SGHTA; CDR2 reads FQGNSA. V shed 6 bases and J shed 2 bases, with 13 bases lying between them. The CDR3 is made up of 14 amino acids. This CDR3 reads CASRRTTVNYGYTF. As DNA, the CDR3 is TGTGCCAGCAGAAGAACCACTGTGAACTATGGCTACACCTTC.

V is TRBV9 and J is TRBJ2-7, with TRBD1 matching 10 bases. Trimming cost V 0 bases and J 4 bases; bases outside gene matches: 1. Germline V gene lookup returns CDR1 SGDLS and CDR2 YYNGEE. CDR3 length: 14 residues. CDR3: CASSVGQGAYEQYF. The CDR3 DNA reads TGTGCCAGCAGCGTAGGACAGGGGGCATACGAGCAGTACTTC.

The chain combines TRBV27 with TRBJ2-7; 9 bases agree with TRBD1. The CDR3 loop spans 16 amino acids. Per the germline V gene, CDR1 is MNHEY and CDR2 is SMNVEV (reference sequence). The V segment lost 2 bases and the J segment 6 bases; nucleotides outside the gene matches: 11. CDR3: CASSLGAGTGRVEQYF. The CDR3 DNA reads as TGTGCCAGCAGTTTAGGGGCGGGGACAGGGAGGGTCGAGCAGTACTTC.

The CDR3 coding sequence is TGTGCCAGTAGTATAGTACATCTCGCAACCGGGGAGCTGTTTTTT. It yields the protein CASSIVHLATGELFF. The genes are TRBV19 and TRBJ2-2; D call uncertain. V was shortened by 1 base and J by 5 bases, with 11 bases between the two germline ends. The germline V gene has CDR1 LNHDA and CDR2 SQIVND (reference sequence). The CDR3 contains 15 residues.

In this sample, this clone turned up once. The chain combines TRBV6-1 with TRBJ2-7; no reliable D call. Trimming pared 6 bases from V and 3 bases from J, leaving 12 bases between. The CDR3 has 13 residues. CDR1 MNHNS and CDR2 SASEGT come from the germline V gene. DNA for the CDR3: TGTGCCAGCAGGGTCGCGAGGCGCTACGAGCAGTACTTC. Translating gives CASRVARRYEQYF.

The CDR3 DNA is TGTGCCAGCAGCCCAGACAGCCTTGGGACAGATACGCAGTATTTT. Amino acid sequence: CASSPDSLGTDTQYF. The chain carries TRBV7-2 and TRBJ2-3; the D gene is possibly TRBD1 (5 bases). V was clipped by 5 bases and J by 3 bases, with 15 bases between them. The CDR3 spans 15 residues. Germline CDR1 is SGHTA and CDR2 is FQGNSA.

The chain has TRBV5-6 and TRBJ1-6; a possible D gene is TRBD1 (6 bases). Deletions cut 7 bases from V and 7 bases from J, with 18 bases between. Germline V lookup: CDR1 SGHDT, CDR2 YYEEEE. This CDR3 is 15 amino acids long. This CDR3 is CASRYLGTQNSPLHF. The CDR3 DNA sequence: TGTGCCAGCCGTTATCTCGGGACACAGAATTCACCCCTCCACTTT.

The chain joins TRBV28 to TRBJ2-7; 7 bases align to TRBD1. This CDR3 is 14 amino acids long. Germline assignment: CDR1 MDHEN and CDR2 SYDVKM. Trimming took 6 bases from V and 0 from J; bases not matched to a gene: 5. The CDR3 sequence is CASRLTGASYEQYF. In DNA, the CDR3 is TGTGCCAGCAGGTTAACAGGGGCCTCCTACGAGCAGTACTTC.

This clone was observed a single time. This rearrangement joins TRBV4-3 to TRBJ2-2; D not resolved. This CDR3 has 14 residues. The germline gives CDR1 LGHNA, CDR2 YSLEER. V was pared by 0 bases and J by 6 bases, with 8 bases between. The CDR3 DNA reads as TGCGCCAGCAGCCAAGATGAGGTAGCCGGGGAGCTGTTTTTT. Amino acid sequence: CASSQDEVAGELFF.

The table lists this clone with a few counts. The V call is TRBV9, the J call TRBJ1-1; D unresolved. CDR3 length: 13 residues. With 3 bases removed from V and 3 bases from J, the gap between germline ends came to 9 bases. Germline CDR1 SGDLS, CDR2 YYNGEE. CDR3 sequence reads: CASSALIDTEAFF. CDR3 coding DNA: TGTGCCAGCAGCGCCCTAATAGACACTGAAGCTTTCTTT.

This clone was observed a single time. The chain joins TRBV19 to TRBJ1-2; TRBD1 agrees at 9 bases. CDR1 and CDR2 from the germline V gene are LNHDA and SQIVND (reference sequence). The V segment lost 8 bases and the J segment 2 bases; nucleotides outside the gene matches: 3. This CDR3 spans 13 amino acids. As DNA, the CDR3 is TGTGCCAGTCAAGGACAGGGGAACTATGGCTACACCTTC. Translated, it gives CASQGQGNYGYTF.

The chain has TRBV14 and TRBJ1-1; possibly TRBD1 for D (5 bases). The CDR3 has 16 amino acids. The V end was cut by 4 bases, the J end by 4 bases, with 19 bases between. The germline gives CDR1 SGHDN, CDR2 FVKESK. CDR3 DNA sequence: TGTGCCAGCAGCCCCCCCGGAAGGATTGGGGCCACTGAAGCTTTCTTT. It codes for CASSPPGRIGATEAFF.

This clone was detected once. The J gene is TRBJ2-1, the V gene TRBV5-1, with a weak D call TRBD2 (6 bases). Trimming shortened V by 1 base and J by 4 bases, and 6 bases separated the two germline ends. The germline V gene encodes CDR1 SGHRS and CDR2 YFSETQ. This CDR3 comprises 13 residues. CDR3 DNA sequence: TGCGCCAGCAGCTTGCGGGAGTACAATGAGCAGTTCTTC. Translation gives CASSLREYNEQFF.

This chain links TRBV18 with TRBJ2-1, with unresolved D. Per germline, CDR1 KGHSH and CDR2 LQKENI. The V end lost 0 bases, the J end lost 5 bases, and 5 bases lay between the germline ends. The CDR3 loop spans 13 amino acids. CDR3 sequence: CASSPPNNNEQFF. The CDR3 coding sequence is TGTGCCAGCTCACCACCGAACAACAATGAGCAGTTCTTC.

The rearrangement uses TRBV27 and TRBJ1-4, with TRBD1 identical over 7 bases. The V segment lost 7 bases and the J segment 13 bases; nucleotides outside the gene matches: 12. The germline gives CDR1 MNHEY, CDR2 SMNVEV (reference sequence). The CDR3 spans 13 residues. The CDR3 DNA reads TGTGCCAGCACGGACAGGAGAGGGTTGGGACTGTTTTTT. It encodes CASTDRRGLGLFF.

This rearrangement joins TRBV5-6 to TRBJ2-1; 9 positions match TRBD1. The V segment lost 2 bases and the J segment 4 bases; nucleotides outside the gene matches: 4. This CDR3 contains 15 residues. Germline V CDR1 and CDR2: SGHDT, YYEEEE. The CDR3 loop reads CASSFSGQGYNEQFF. For the CDR3, the DNA is TGTGCCAGCAGCTTTAGCGGACAGGGGTACAATGAGCAGTTCTTC.

J is TRBJ2-7 and V is TRBV6-5; D might be TRBD2 (7 bases). In germline, CDR1 is MNHEY, CDR2 SVGAGI. V lost 7 bases and J 6 bases, leaving 19 bases between the germline ends. CDR3 length: 14 residues. The CDR3 loop is CASTPSGGLGEQYF. CDR3 DNA sequence: TGTGCCAGCACTCCATCGGGGGGCCTCGGCGAGCAGTACTTC.

V gene TRBV28 combines with J gene TRBJ1-6; D gene ambiguous. The CDR3 is 15 residues long. V was cut by 7 bases and J by 10 bases, with 20 bases left in between. Germline CDR1 reads MDHEN; CDR2 reads SYDVKM. The CDR3 bases are TGTGCCAGCACTCAATTCCCGCGGTTTAGCTCACCCCTCCACTTT. Its translation is CASTQFPRFSSPLHF.